The present entry profiles one T cell receptor beta chain with its context. Its target is unknown. These data belong to a study of early T cells in non-severe SARS-CoV-2 infection. Study at large: Sequencing of unsorted whole blood was done on bulk RNA, leaving chains unpaired.

Individual cDNA molecules received unique molecular identifiers during library preparation. TCRdb itself ran the 5' RACE reads through MiXCR, one entry per CDR3 protein. This sample has 50,000 to 70,000 distinct CDR3 sequences, with around 13% found just once. Study observations and caveats: Database matching using VDJdb favored anti-spike CD8 responses, with private and CD4 specificities left missing.

Germline-derived CDR1 and CDR2 are MNHNY and SVGAGI (reference sequence). V lost 5 bases and J 1 base, leaving 15 bases between the germline ends. The CDR3 loop spans 16 amino acids. The clonotype originates from an adult who was a healthcare worker with PCR-confirmed SARS-CoV-2 infection or an uninfected control (not recorded which). The sequencing sample was made of whole blood. The chain couples TRBV6-6 to TRBJ2-1; possible D gene TRBD2, 6 bases. The CDR3 DNA reads as TGTGCCAGCAGTGGCTCTGTGGGGGGTTCCTACAATGAGCAGTTCTTC. Its translation is CASSGSVGGSYNEQFF.